A selection of T cell receptor beta chains follows, all from one sample in a study of blood T cell repertoires in COVID-19. Assay used: immunoSEQ multiplex PCR; TCRdb lists only in-frame clones, some missing. The sample holds 250,000 to 350,000 clones; over 75% are singletons and the top ten take about 12%. The sequenced sample consisted of peripheral blood. The receptors here all came from a woman aged 55 to 70 with acute or convalescent COVID-19. CDR3s include the opening cysteine and the closing phenylalanine or tryptophan. A D gene is named only where the DNA matches it firmly. Expanded clones get a size class; other rows say once, few or many, or leave the size out.

d_gene: NA
abundance: NA
j_gene: TRBJ1-2
v_gene: TRBV14
len: 16
CDR3aa: CASSQDLQGLIGGYTF
CDR3nt: TGTGCCAGCAGCCAAGATCTCCAGGGACTCATTGGTGGCTACACCTTC

d_gene: NA
abundance: NA
j_gene: TRBJ2-3
v_gene: TRBV4-3
len: 17
CDR3aa: CASSQVEDTGLGDTQYF
CDR3nt: TGCGCCAGCAGCCAAGTGGAGGATACGGGGTTGGGAGATACGCAGTATTTT

d_gene: TRBD1
abundance: NA
j_gene: TRBJ1-5
v_gene: TRBV20-1
len: 16
CDR3aa: CSASWDRGGFNQPQHF
CDR3nt: TGCAGTGCTAGTTGGGACAGGGGTGGATTCAATCAGCCCCAGCATTTT

d_gene: NA
abundance: NA
j_gene: TRBJ2-3
v_gene: TRBV3-1/TRBV3-2
len: 16
CDR3aa: CASSHGGASSTDTQYF
CDR3nt: TGTGCCAGCAGCCACGGTGGAGCGTCTAGCACAGATACGCAGTATTTT

d_gene: TRBD1
abundance: once
j_gene: TRBJ1-5
v_gene: TRBV24-1
len: 14
CDR3aa: CATGQGAYNQPQHF
CDR3nt: TGTGCCACCGGACAGGGTGCCTACAATCAGCCCCAGCATTTT

d_gene: NA
abundance: NA
j_gene: TRBJ2-3
v_gene: TRBV27
len: 16
CDR3aa: CASSPHLARGPHTQYF
CDR3nt: TGTGCCAGCAGTCCCCACCTAGCTCGAGGGCCTCATACGCAGTATTTT

d_gene: TRBD1
abundance: NA
j_gene: TRBJ2-6
v_gene: TRBV5-8
len: 18
CDR3aa: CASKSEQGLYSGANVLTF
CDR3nt: TGTGCCAGCAAGTCAGAACAGGGGCTCTACTCTGGGGCCAACGTCCTGACTTTC

d_gene: TRBD1
abundance: few
j_gene: TRBJ2-7
v_gene: TRBV10-1
len: 15
CDR3aa: CASRTVQGVSYEQYF
CDR3nt: TGCGCCAGCAGGACAGTTCAGGGGGTTTCCTACGAGCAGTACTTC

d_gene: NA
abundance: NA
j_gene: TRBJ2-1
v_gene: TRBV5-4
len: 11
CDR3aa: CASSDQNEQFF
CDR3nt: TGTGCCAGCAGTGATCAGAATGAGCAGTTCTTC

d_gene: NA
abundance: NA
j_gene: TRBJ2-1
v_gene: TRBV5-4
len: 15
CDR3aa: CASSSVGSSYNEQFF
CDR3nt: TGTGCCAGCAGCTCCGTAGGGAGCTCCTACAATGAGCAGTTCTTC

d_gene: NA
abundance: NA
j_gene: TRBJ2-7
v_gene: TRBV2
len: 14
CDR3aa: CASIRNYGYTEQYF
CDR3nt: TGTGCCAGCATACGGAATTACGGGTACACCGAGCAGTACTTC

d_gene: TRBD1
abundance: NA
j_gene: TRBJ2-1
v_gene: TRBV27
len: 15
CDR3aa: CASSPRDRGGNEQFF
CDR3nt: TGTGCCAGCAGTCCCAGAGACAGGGGGGGAAATGAGCAGTTCTTC

d_gene: NA
abundance: once
j_gene: TRBJ2-7
v_gene: TRBV5-6
len: 14
CDR3aa: CASSGGADRREQYF
CDR3nt: TGTGCCAGCAGCGGGGGGGCCGACCGTCGGGAGCAGTACTTC

d_gene: NA
abundance: NA
j_gene: TRBJ1-1
v_gene: TRBV18
len: 16
CDR3aa: CASSPPNSGMNTEAFF
CDR3nt: TGTGCCAGCTCACCACCGAACAGCGGTATGAACACTGAAGCTTTCTTT

d_gene: TRBD2
abundance: NA
j_gene: TRBJ2-1
v_gene: TRBV7-2
len: 12
CDR3aa: CASSPGLNEQFF
CDR3nt: TGTGCCAGCAGCCCGGGACTAAATGAGCAGTTCTTC

d_gene: TRBD2
abundance: NA
j_gene: TRBJ2-7
v_gene: TRBV6-6
len: 16
CDR3aa: CASSYPGLAGTYEQYF
CDR3nt: TGTGCCAGCAGTTACCCGGGACTAGCGGGTACCTACGAGCAGTACTTC

d_gene: TRBD1
abundance: NA
j_gene: TRBJ1-5
v_gene: TRBV2
len: 15
CDR3aa: CASNQGAYSNQPQHF
CDR3nt: TGTGCCAGCAATCAGGGGGCCTATAGCAATCAGCCCCAGCATTTT

d_gene: NA
abundance: NA
j_gene: TRBJ2-7
v_gene: TRBV11-3
len: 13
CDR3aa: CASSFSLGYEQYF
CDR3nt: TGTGCCAGCAGCTTCTCACTTGGTTACGAGCAGTACTTC

d_gene: NA
abundance: NA
j_gene: TRBJ2-7
v_gene: TRBV2
len: 13
CDR3aa: CASLQDFDYEQYF
CDR3nt: TGTGCCAGCCTGCAGGACTTTGACTACGAGCAGTACTTC

d_gene: NA
abundance: NA
j_gene: TRBJ2-1
v_gene: TRBV25-1
len: 15
CDR3aa: CASSEGSGSYNEQFF
CDR3nt: TGTGCCAGCAGTGAAGGGTCGGGATCCTACAATGAGCAGTTCTTC

d_gene: NA
abundance: once
j_gene: TRBJ2-3
v_gene: TRBV4-3
len: 16
CDR3aa: CASSQVGGSGTDTQYF
CDR3nt: TGCGCCAGCAGCCAAGTCGGGGGAAGCGGTACAGATACGCAGTATTTT

d_gene: NA
abundance: NA
j_gene: TRBJ1-6
v_gene: TRBV10-3
len: 17
CDR3aa: CAISGLPLVPNNSPLHF
CDR3nt: TGTGCCATCAGTGGACTGCCGCTTGTCCCGAATAATTCACCCCTCCACTTT

d_gene: TRBD2
abundance: NA
j_gene: TRBJ2-1
v_gene: TRBV7-3
len: 15
CDR3aa: CASSRRTSGTNEQFF
CDR3nt: TGTGCCAGCAGCCGAAGGACTAGCGGGACCAATGAGCAGTTCTTC

d_gene: NA
abundance: NA
j_gene: TRBJ2-1
v_gene: TRBV4-2
len: 15
CDR3aa: CASSPGLRSYNEQFF
CDR3nt: TGTGCCAGCAGCCCCGGACTACGCTCCTACAATGAGCAGTTCTTC

d_gene: TRBD1
abundance: NA
j_gene: TRBJ1-4
v_gene: TRBV2
len: 15
CDR3aa: CASSASQGAYEKLFF
CDR3nt: TGTGCCAGCAGTGCGTCACAGGGGGCATATGAAAAACTGTTTTTT

d_gene: TRBD1
abundance: once
j_gene: TRBJ1-2
v_gene: TRBV24-1
len: 15
CDR3aa: CATSDPGQASYGYTF
CDR3nt: TGTGCCACCAGTGACCCTGGACAGGCGTCCTATGGCTACACCTTC

d_gene: NA
abundance: NA
j_gene: TRBJ1-2
v_gene: TRBV6-4
len: 14
CDR3aa: CASSDSRRNYGYTF
CDR3nt: TGTGCCAGCAGTGACTCTCGGAGGAACTATGGCTACACCTTC